Each of the 9 T cell receptor beta chains below was sequenced from the same sample in a study of blood T cell repertoires in COVID-19. Profiling relied on immunoSEQ multiplex PCR, and the TCRdb table lists in-frame clones only, not all of them. The data contain roughly 110,000 clones, over 75% of them singletons. What was sequenced was peripheral blood. These receptors were obtained from a woman in her 70s who had recovered from COVID-19.

This sequence joins TRBV20-1 and TRBJ2-1; TRBD2 matches at 16 bases. V lost 3 bases, J lost 1 base, and 6 bases stayed unmatched. This CDR3 has 18 amino acids. Germline CDR1 DFQATT, CDR2 SNEGSKA (reference sequence). CDR3 bases: TGCAGTGCTAGTCCGGGACTAGCGGGGGGGCGGTCCTACAATGAGCAGTTCTTC. This translates into CSASPGLAGGRSYNEQFF.

This rearrangement joins TRBV2 to TRBJ2-7; 10 positions match TRBD1. The CDR3 runs to 13 residues. Germline trimming cut 4 bases from V and 7 bases from J; bases unmatched to any gene: 4. Germline V gene data show CDR1 as SNHLY and CDR2 as FYNNEI. DNA for the CDR3: TGTGCCAGCAGTGGACAGGGGGCGGGTGAGCAGTACTTC. This translates into CASSGQGAGEQYF.

The CDR3 sequence is CASSLAKNIQYF. In nucleotides, the CDR3 is TGTGCCAGCAGTCTAGCCAAAAACATTCAGTACTTC. The rearrangement links TRBV7-9 to TRBJ2-4; D remains unclear. This CDR3 has 12 residues. The V end lost 6 bases, the J end lost 0 bases, and 3 bases lay between the germline ends. Germline assignment: CDR1 SEHNR and CDR2 FQNEAQ (reference sequence).

The chain recombines TRBV9 with TRBJ1-1; 9 positions match TRBD1. CDR1 SGDLS and CDR2 YYNGEE come from the germline V gene. V lost 3 bases, J lost 0 bases, and 9 bases stayed unmatched. The CDR3 length is 17 residues. The CDR3 sequence: CASSGGTGRVLNTEAFF. The CDR3 DNA is TGTGCCAGCAGCGGGGGGACAGGGAGGGTCCTGAACACTGAAGCTTTCTTT.

This clone was recorded once. This CDR3 is CASSQPGVAREQYF. As DNA, the CDR3 is TGCGCCAGCAGCCAACCGGGGGTAGCGCGCGAGCAGTACTTC. The rearrangement joins TRBV4-1 to TRBJ2-7, with a possible D match to TRBD2 (6 bases). The length of the CDR3 is 14 residues. V was clipped by 2 bases and J by 6 bases, with 14 bases between them. Germline V CDR1 and CDR2: MGHRA, YSYEKL.

The chain combines TRBV19 with TRBJ2-1, with D tentatively TRBD1 (6 bases). The ends were cut back, 7 bases at V and 9 bases at J, with 16 bases in the middle. There are 13 residues in the CDR3. The germline V gene encodes CDR1 LNHDA and CDR2 SQIVND (reference sequence). The chain's CDR3 is CASKWTASGEQFF. The CDR3 DNA sequence: TGTGCCAGTAAGTGGACAGCCTCGGGTGAGCAGTTCTTC.

The chain has TRBV2 and TRBJ2-3; D possibly corresponds to TRBD1 (6 bases). With 4 bases removed from V and 2 bases from J, the gap between germline ends came to 13 bases. There are 15 residues in the CDR3. The germline gives CDR1 SNHLY, CDR2 FYNNEI. The CDR3 region is CASSVQGPHTDTQYF. The CDR3 nucleotides read TGTGCCAGCAGTGTGCAGGGGCCCCACACAGATACGCAGTATTTT.

This clone was picked up one time. V and J are TRBV29-1 and TRBJ2-4; 8 bases match TRBD1. The CDR3 spans 18 residues. The germline V gene has CDR1 SQVTM and CDR2 ANQGSEA. Losses at the gene ends were 5 bases for V and 2 bases for J; bases not matched to a gene: 17. The CDR3: CSVLLVDRQGRSKNIQYF. In DNA form, the CDR3 reads TGCAGCGTTCTCCTCGTAGACCGACAGGGGAGGTCCAAAAACATTCAGTACTTC.

The chain is built from TRBV5-1 and TRBJ2-6; D may be TRBD1 (5 bases). V lost 4 bases and J lost 3, with 5 bases in between. Per the germline V gene, CDR1 is SGHRS and CDR2 is YFSETQ. The CDR3 spans 13 residues. CDR3 residues: CASSQGGANVLTF. The CDR3 coding sequence is TGCGCCAGCAGCCAGGGTGGGGCCAACGTCCTGACTTTC. The whole variable domain, remainder taken from reference TRBV5-1 and TRBJ2-6, is KAGVTQTPRYLIKTRGQQVTLSCSPISGHRSVSWYQQTPGQGLQFLFEYFSETQRNKGNFPGRFSGRQFSNSRSEMNVSTLELGDSALYLCASSQGGANVLTFGAGSRLTVL.